This T cell receptor (beta chain) was profiled in a study of T-cell memory formation after mild COVID-19. Across the whole study: Clusters were largely donor specific.

A note on this clonotype: Its matching antigen is unknown.

From the 5' RACE reads, TCRdb called clonotypes with MiXCR, one entry per CDR3 protein. The repertoire has 450,000 or so distinct CDR3 sequences, 20% of them found once; the top ten carry 7.5% to 9.5%. Germline lookup yields CDR1 DFQATT and CDR2 SNEGSKA (reference sequence). The CDR3 consists of 13 residues. Trimming cost V 7 bases and J 2 bases, with 13 bases left between them. Findings and limits, study-wide: Cross-reactive memory appears to have joined, as suggested by some responding clones showing up in pre-infection memory. For second-wave clones that peaked at day 37, SARS-CoV-2 specificity went unverified. Those CD4+ clones that contracted were mainly in CM and EM (CD8+ ones in EMRA).

The sequence was obtained from an adult woman who had mild COVID-19 (a few samples of this study predate the infection). Cell type and time point are not known. V usage is TRBV20-1 and J usage is TRBJ2-3, with D tentatively TRBD2 (6 bases). Sequencing used PBMCs or a T cell subset sorted from them (not recorded which). CDR3 DNA: TGCAGTGGGGTGGCGGGACCCACAGATACGCAGTATTTT. It specifies CSGVAGPTDTQYF.